This note documents a single T cell receptor beta chain sequence. This clone was observed a few times. The clone's antigen remains unknown. Base qualities are not at hand, and no much larger clone is one base apart. The sample contains more than one DNA sequence encoding this CDR3. Using the deep immunoSEQ assay, TCR CDR3 regions were amplified from genomic DNA by multiplex PCR. Genomic DNA extracted from each cell subset was distributed evenly over all wells of several immunoSEQ 96-well plates, and each plate served as one replicate. For sorted subsets, roughly 0.2 ug genomic DNA, equal to about 30,000 T cell genomes, was loaded into each replicate PCR. The purified libraries were quantified using a Qubit 3.0 fluorometer, sized with a Bioanalyzer 2100, and then quantified again using the KAPA Library Quantification kit. A separate single-read 150-cycle Illumina NextSeq 550 flow cell was used to sequence each immunoSEQ 96-well plate. The paper's data handling went like this. Because only junctional sequences without quality scores were contained in the immunoSEQ output, filtering matching that applied to full-length reads could not be performed. To assign V/J genes and CDR3, sequences were annotated against IMGT germline references using PyIR, a Python wrapper for IgBLAST v1.9. Reads were removed for weak V/J assignments (E-value above 1e-6), missing CDR3, stop codons, out-of-frame junctions, or ambiguous translated residues. A V3J clonotype was defined by an identical inferred V gene, J gene, and CDR3 amino acid sequence. Percentage overlap between repertoires was computed as shared unique clonotypes divided by the size of the smaller repertoire. Three approaches were used to assess repertoire richness: RTK rarefaction, the Chao1 estimator, and Recon v2.1 estimates of unobserved clonotypes. Generation probabilities for all TCRbeta clonotypes obtained by the gDNA method from a few donors were computed using OLGA. Held by TCRdb, this immuneACCESS table contains in-frame sequences only and omits some clones. Under half of the omission traces to an unresolved V gene where checked; the cause of the rest is unknown. V and J calls and clone size are those listed in that table; D and trimming were worked out from the DNA. This sample holds roughly 2.2 million clones; 92% were observed only once. The ten largest make up approximately 0.39% of the sample.

This record belongs to a study of shared clonotypes between healthy human individuals (dated by TCRdb to 2020 to 2022). About the investigation overall: The cohort included three men and a couple of women between 18 and 49 years of age. Different laboratories and diverse techniques were used to prepare libraries and sequence TCR repertoires, to increase sequencing depth and limit assay-specific biases. To estimate repertoire size and how much clonotypes are shared between individuals, the study performed deep sequencing of blood TCR repertoires from about five healthy adults. Leukapheresis yielded between about 0.8 and 9.5 billion PBMCs per donor. For each donor, three plates each were used for CD4 naive and CD4 memory, two plates were used for CD8 naive, and one plate was used for CD8 memory.

Findings and caveats that apply to the study as a whole: Larger estimated clonotype richness was generally found for naive subsets than for memory subsets. Because the study included a small number of donors, the genetic and exposure-history diversity represented was limited. Approximately 5% of naive CD4, 3.5% of naive CD8, roughly 2.5% of memory CD4, and approximately 0.4% of memory CD8 clonotypes were shared across a handful of donors. Compared with non-shared clonotypes, the clonotypes found in all four sorted-subset donors had higher generation probabilities. Based on pairwise subsampling, the degree of clonotype sharing among donors was expected to be affected by sequencing depth. Rarefaction of sorted-subset datasets indicated incomplete sequencing despite the large sequencing depth. Sampling was restricted to blood, and TCR repertoires in tissues likely differ from the TCR repertoires found in blood.

The donors were healthy, HIV-negative adults with no recently reported acute infections or vaccinations. Only Caucasian adults living in Nashville, Tennessee, USA were represented among the donors. CD4+ T cells were enriched through magnetic negative selection, after which naive cells were positively selected on CD45RA and the remaining negative fraction served as the memory subset. Blood was obtained by leukapheresis, after which PBMCs were separated by Ficoll-Histopaque density gradient centrifugation and cryopreserved in liquid nitrogen vapor phase. Purity and quantity of every magnetically sorted T cell population were checked by analytical flow cytometry. Genomic DNA was isolated from every sorted fraction and measured by UV absorbance on a Nanodrop 2000c. According to the germline V gene (reference sequence), CDR1 reads MNHEY and CDR2 reads SMNVEV. V was cut back by 1 base and J by 5 bases, leaving a gap of 0 bases between them. From the cysteine up to the phenylalanine, the CDR3 has a length of 11 residues. Only the CDR3 DNA stays, 33 bases, in frame from base 1.

The sequence derives from a man between 18 and 35 years old in good health. Some clones in this sample may be carry-over from other donors' samples. Sequenced input: naive CD4+ T cells from PBMCs. Taken with the paper, the label for cell subset or site translates to: CD45RA+ positively selected. The rearrangement joined TRBV27 to TRBJ2-1; no D gene is confidently identified. The CDR3 is CASSLYNEQFF. The base sequence is TGTGCCAGCAGTTTATACAATGAGCAGTTCTTC.